These T cell receptor beta chains were read from a single sample in a study of blood T cell repertoires in COVID-19. Libraries were prepared by immunoSEQ multiplex PCR; TCRdb keeps only in-frame clonotypes and omits some of them. The data hold more than 85,000 clones, with about 87% observed a single time. The sequenced sample was peripheral blood. Source of these receptors: a human donor in a cohort sampled during active COVID-19. The CDR3 runs from the conserved cysteine through the conserved F or W. The order of the fields is V gene, CDR3 length, clone size, J gene, D gene, CDR3 DNA, CDR3 protein. A D gene is named only where the DNA matches it firmly. For some rows the clone size is stated as once, few or many, or as a class when expanded; others skip it.

>TRBV19|15|few|TRBJ2-7|.
TGTGCCAGTAGTATTGAAGGATGGAGCTCCTACGAGCAGTACTTC
CASSIEGWSSYEQYF
>TRBV7-3|15|.|TRBJ2-2|.
TGTGCCAGCAGCCCCCAACCAGCGGGCCCCGGGGAGCTGTTTTTT
CASSPQPAGPGELFF
>TRBV3-1/TRBV3-2|14|.|TRBJ1-6|TRBD1
TGTGCCAGCAGCCCCCGGGACAGCAATTCACCCCTCCACTTT
CASSPRDSNSPLHF
>TRBV5-8|13|.|TRBJ2-3|TRBD2
TGTGCCAGCAGGGGACTAGCGGCAGATACGCAGTATTTT
CASRGLAADTQYF
>TRBV27|15|.|TRBJ2-3|.
TGTGCCAGCTCCCTCCGGGACTCCAGCACAGATACGCAGTATTTT
CASSLRDSSTDTQYF
>TRBV27|13|.|TRBJ1-1|TRBD1
TGTGCCAGCAGCCGTTCGGACAGGGCTGAAGCTTTCTTT
CASSRSDRAEAFF
>TRBV7-9|13|.|TRBJ1-6|.
TGTGCCACTGGTGGGGGGGCGAATTCACCCCTCCACTTT
CATGGGANSPLHF
>TRBV15|15|.|TRBJ1-4|TRBD1
TGTGCCACCAGCGCAGCAGGGCAGGGGGCTGAAAAACTGTTTTTT
CATSAAGQGAEKLFF
>TRBV4-2|14|.|TRBJ1-1|TRBD1
TGTGCCAGCAGCCAGCACGGGACAGCCACTGAAGCTTTCTTT
CASSQHGTATEAFF
>TRBV30|13|.|TRBJ1-1|.
TGTGCCTGGAGCCCGAACAAGAACACTGAAGCTTTCTTT
CAWSPNKNTEAFF
>TRBV9|17|.|TRBJ1-6|.
TGTGCCAGCAGCGCCGGTGGAGTGAGCTCCTATAATTCACCCCTCCACTTT
CASSAGGVSSYNSPLHF
>TRBV5-4|15|.|TRBJ1-2|.
TGTGCCAGCAGCGCTCCTTTGGGGAGGGCCTATGGCTACACCTTC
CASSAPLGRAYGYTF
>TRBV12-3/TRBV12-4|13|.|TRBJ2-1|.
TGTGCCAGCAGTCCCACAGGGCTGAATGAGCAGTTCTTC
CASSPTGLNEQFF
>TRBV27|14|once|TRBJ2-1|TRBD1
TGTGCCAGCAGTTTACCTGACAGGGTCAATGAGCAGTTCTTC
CASSLPDRVNEQFF
>TRBV9|12|.|TRBJ2-1|TRBD2
TGTGCCAGCAGCGGCGGGGGCAATGAGCAGTTCTTC
CASSGGGNEQFF
>TRBV18|16|.|TRBJ2-3|.
TGTGCCAGCTCACTTAATACAGGAGGGACCTCAGATACGCAGTATTTT
CASSLNTGGTSDTQYF
>TRBV5-1|13|.|TRBJ2-5|TRBD1
TGCGCCAGCAGCTCGACAGGGTGGGAGACCCAGTACTTC
CASSSTGWETQYF
>TRBV7-2|16|few|TRBJ1-1|.
TGTGCCAGCAGCTCTCAGCCGACGGGCCGGGGAACTGAAGCTTTCTTT
CASSSQPTGRGTEAFF
>TRBV4-1|16|.|TRBJ2-1|.
TGCGCCAGCAGCCAAGCGGCCCTGGGGCACTACAATGAGCAGTTCTTC
CASSQAALGHYNEQFF
>TRBV27|15|.|TRBJ2-1|.
TGTGCCAGCAGACCTGCGACACCTAGCGCACATGAGCAGTTCTTC
CASRPATPSAHEQFF
>TRBV5-4|14|.|TRBJ2-6|TRBD1
TGTGCCAGCAGCCTCCGACAGGGCTCCAACGTCCTGACTTTC
CASSLRQGSNVLTF
>TRBV6-5|13|.|TRBJ2-7|TRBD1
TGTGCCAGCAGTTACCGGACAGGGGACGAGCAGTACTTC
CASSYRTGDEQYF
>TRBV6-5|15|.|TRBJ1-6|.
TGTGCCAGCAACCTATCGGACAGACATAATTCACCCCTCCACTTT
CASNLSDRHNSPLHF
>TRBV9|15|once|TRBJ2-1|TRBD1
TGTGCCAGCAGCCTGGGACAGGCAACCTACAATGAGCAGTTCTTC
CASSLGQATYNEQFF
>TRBV7-9|10|.|TRBJ1-6|.
TGTGCCACCAATAATTCACCCCTCCACTTT
CATNNSPLHF
>TRBV6-5|13|.|TRBJ1-1|TRBD1
TGTGCCAGCAGTAATCCGGACAGGCAGGGAGCTTTCTTT
CASSNPDRQGAFF
>TRBV5-1|14|.|TRBJ2-1|TRBD1
TGCGCCAGCAGCGCTAGGACAGGGATGAATGAGCAGTTCTTC
CASSARTGMNEQFF
>TRBV20-1|14|once|TRBJ1-4|.
TGCAGTGCTAGTCCCTCTGCAACTAATGAAAAACTGTTTTTT
CSASPSATNEKLFF
>TRBV2|16|.|TRBJ1-2|TRBD1
TGTGCCAGCAGTGGCACAGGGGGCCCAGCTAACTATGGCTACACCTTC
CASSGTGGPANYGYTF
>TRBV2|14|.|TRBJ2-1|TRBD2
TGTGCCAGCGAAGGGACTAGCGGGGGGAATGAGCAGTTCTTC
CASEGTSGGNEQFF
>TRBV6-6|13|.|TRBJ1-5|TRBD1
TGTGCCAGCAGCAGGGGGCGCAATCAGCCCCAGCATTTT
CASSRGRNQPQHF
>TRBV7-2|17|.|TRBJ2-3|.
TGTGCCAGCAGCTCAGAGGGAGGAGGGACTAGCACAGATACGCAGTATTTT
CASSSEGGGTSTDTQYF
>TRBV7-7|14|.|TRBJ2-1|TRBD1
TGTGCTAGCACCATGGACAGGCGTTACAATGAGCAGTTCTTC
CASTMDRRYNEQFF
>TRBV28|16|few|TRBJ1-5|.
TGTGCCAGCAGTTCCTTAGACGGGTATAGCAATCAGCCCCAGCATTTT
CASSSLDGYSNQPQHF
>TRBV7-2|14|.|TRBJ2-2|.
TGTGCCAGCAGCTTAGCGGTAGGAGGCGGGGAGCTGTTTTTT
CASSLAVGGGELFF
>TRBV24-1|17|few|TRBJ1-3|TRBD1
TGTGCCACCAGTGAGAACGCAGGGGGCACAACTGGAAACACCATATATTTT
CATSENAGGTTGNTIYF
>TRBV2|14|.|TRBJ2-7|.
TGTGCCAGCAGTGAACCAGGAACCTTCTACGAGCAGTACTTC
CASSEPGTFYEQYF
>TRBV2|14|.|TRBJ1-1|.
TGTGCCAGCCAGGGGTCAACAGGGTACACTGAAGCTTTCTTT
CASQGSTGYTEAFF
>TRBV3-1/TRBV3-2|13|.|TRBJ2-5|.
TGTGCCAGCAGCCAAGCCCTCCAAGAGACCCAGTACTTC
CASSQALQETQYF
>TRBV4-2|15|.|TRBJ1-1|TRBD1
TGTGCCAGCAGCCAAGAGAGGGACAGAATCACTGAAGCTTTCTTT
CASSQERDRITEAFF
>TRBV2|15|.|TRBJ1-2|.
TGTGCCAGCAAACCGGAGGCCACCACTAACTATGGCTACACCTTC
CASKPEATTNYGYTF
>TRBV5-6|15|.|TRBJ2-2|TRBD1
TGTGCCAGCAGCTACAGGGGGCGCAACACCGGGGAGCTGTTTTTT
CASSYRGRNTGELFF
>TRBV7-2|14|once|TRBJ2-7|.
TGTGCCAGCAGCTCCTCCGAGGTCTCCTACGAGCAGTACTTC
CASSSSEVSYEQYF